Sequencing of this T cell receptor beta chain was carried out in a study of cytomegalovirus exposure and HLA in healthy donors. Study-level information: A subsequent analysis reported that the roughly 120 validation repertoires were produced on the same platform that had also been used for the roughly 670 first-cohort repertoires.

Profiling relied on immunoSEQ multiplex PCR, and the TCRdb table lists in-frame clones only, not all of them. The sample lists about 180,000 clones; 86% were seen once. This clone was found a few times. The CDR3 has 17 amino acids. V trimming: 1 base; J trimming: 5 bases; junction bases outside the gene matches: 8. The germline gives CDR1 LGHNA, CDR2 YNFKEQ. The genes are TRBV4-2 and TRBJ2-2; TRBD2 matches 9 bases. The sample consisted of PBMCs. The receptor was derived from a man between 18 and 35 years old in good health and CMV-seropositive. As DNA, the CDR3 is TGTGCCAGCAGCCAAGCACGCGGGGGGGCGGGTACCGGGGAGCTGTTTTTT. Protein sequence: CASSQARGGAGTGELFF.